This entry features one TCR beta chain sequence. The antigen is not known. This CDR3 is missing its conserved last phenylalanine or tryptophan, likely due to a read error. TCRbeta libraries were built with three rounds of nested PCR, modified from ARM-PCR. Each CDR3 protein is one row after TCRdb ran MiXCR on the multiplex PCR reads. The table includes roughly 75,000 distinct CDR3 sequences, around 70% detected once. The data were obtained in a study of tumor and adjacent non-tumor tissue in lung cancer. For the study at large: Patients were aged about 31 to 85, 9 to 10 men and 5 women, stage I to III.

RNA was extracted from bulk tissue without any cell sorting. The normal lung tissue was taken more than 3 cm from the tumor edge. Trimming removed 1 base at V and 4 bases at J, with 20 bases between. CDR1 is DFQATT, CDR2 SNEGSKA, per germline (reference sequence). The CDR3 sequence is 16 residues long. Study outcomes and limitations: Tumor TCR diversity, when higher, was linked to shorter survival. Compared with tumor, normal lung showed significantly lower TCR diversity.

The material sequenced was distant non-tumor lung tissue. This TCR derives from a woman in her forties or fifties with non-small cell lung cancer. This chain connects TRBV20-1 to TRBJ2-7; a possible D gene is TRBD2 (6 bases). The CDR3 loop reads CSARGARTKSLYEQYL. The CDR3 coding sequence is TGCAGTGCTAGAGGCGCGCGGACTAAAAGTCTGTACGAGCAGTACCTC.